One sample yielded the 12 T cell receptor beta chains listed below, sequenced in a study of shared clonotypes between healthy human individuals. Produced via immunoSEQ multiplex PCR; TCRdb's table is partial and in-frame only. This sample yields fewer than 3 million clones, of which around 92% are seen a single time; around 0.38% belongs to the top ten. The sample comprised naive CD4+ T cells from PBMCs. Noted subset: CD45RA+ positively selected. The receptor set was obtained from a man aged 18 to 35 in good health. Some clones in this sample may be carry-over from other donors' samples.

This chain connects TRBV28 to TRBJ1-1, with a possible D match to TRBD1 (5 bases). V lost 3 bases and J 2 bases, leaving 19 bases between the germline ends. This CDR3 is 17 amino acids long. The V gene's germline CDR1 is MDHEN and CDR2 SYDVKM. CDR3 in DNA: TGTGCCAGCAGTTTGCTTTATCCGGGACTGGGAAACACTGAAGCTTTCTTT. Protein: CASSLLYPGLGNTEAFF.

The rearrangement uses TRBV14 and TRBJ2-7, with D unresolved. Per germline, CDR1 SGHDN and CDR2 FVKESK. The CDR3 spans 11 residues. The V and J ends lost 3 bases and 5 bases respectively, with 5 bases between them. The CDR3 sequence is CASSHRDEQYF. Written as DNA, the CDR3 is TGTGCCAGCAGCCATCGGGACGAGCAGTACTTC.

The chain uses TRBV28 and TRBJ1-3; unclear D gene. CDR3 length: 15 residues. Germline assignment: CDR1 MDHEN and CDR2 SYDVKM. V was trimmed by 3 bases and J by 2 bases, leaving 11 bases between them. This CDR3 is CASSFTRAPGNTIYF. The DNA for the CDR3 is TGTGCCAGCAGTTTCACCCGGGCCCCTGGAAACACCATATATTTT.

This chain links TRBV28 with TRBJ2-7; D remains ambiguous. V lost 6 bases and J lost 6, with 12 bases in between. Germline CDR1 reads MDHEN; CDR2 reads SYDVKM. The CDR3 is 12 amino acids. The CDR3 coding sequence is TGTGCCAGCAGACGGCAGTTCGGCGAGCAGTACTTC. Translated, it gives CASRRQFGEQYF.

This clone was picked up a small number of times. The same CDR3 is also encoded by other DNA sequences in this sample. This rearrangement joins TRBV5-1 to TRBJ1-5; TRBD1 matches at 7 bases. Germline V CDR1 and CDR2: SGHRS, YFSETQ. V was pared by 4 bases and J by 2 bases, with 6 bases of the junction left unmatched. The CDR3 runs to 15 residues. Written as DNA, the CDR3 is TGCGCCAGCAGCCCAAGCGGACAGGGCAATCAGCCCCAGCATTTT. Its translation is CASSPSGQGNQPQHF.

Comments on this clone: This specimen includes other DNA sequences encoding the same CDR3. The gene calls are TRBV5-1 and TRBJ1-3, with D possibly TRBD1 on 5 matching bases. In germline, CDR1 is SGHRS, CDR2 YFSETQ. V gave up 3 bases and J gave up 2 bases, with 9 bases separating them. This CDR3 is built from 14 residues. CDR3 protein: CASSSGTAGNTIYF. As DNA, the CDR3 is TGCGCCAGCAGCTCGGGGACTGCTGGAAACACCATATATTTT.

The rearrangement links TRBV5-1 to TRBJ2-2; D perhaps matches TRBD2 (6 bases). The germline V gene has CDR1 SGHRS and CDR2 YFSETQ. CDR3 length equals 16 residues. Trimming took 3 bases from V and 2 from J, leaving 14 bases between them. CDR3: CASSSMVGGNTGELFF. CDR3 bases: TGCGCCAGCAGCTCTATGGTGGGGGGAAACACCGGGGAGCTGTTTTTT.

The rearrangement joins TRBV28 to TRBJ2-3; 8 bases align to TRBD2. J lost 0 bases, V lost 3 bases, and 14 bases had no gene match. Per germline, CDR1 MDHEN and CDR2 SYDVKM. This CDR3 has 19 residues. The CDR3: CASSFLGRAQGSSTDTQYF. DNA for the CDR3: TGTGCCAGCAGTTTTCTCGGGAGGGCCCAGGGATCTAGCACAGATACGCAGTATTTT.

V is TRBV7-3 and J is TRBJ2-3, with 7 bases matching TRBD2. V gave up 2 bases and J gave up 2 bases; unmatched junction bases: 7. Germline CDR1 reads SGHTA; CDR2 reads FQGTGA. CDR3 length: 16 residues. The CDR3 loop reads CASSLLASGPTDTQYF. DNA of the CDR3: TGTGCCAGCAGCTTATTGGCTAGCGGCCCCACAGATACGCAGTATTTT.

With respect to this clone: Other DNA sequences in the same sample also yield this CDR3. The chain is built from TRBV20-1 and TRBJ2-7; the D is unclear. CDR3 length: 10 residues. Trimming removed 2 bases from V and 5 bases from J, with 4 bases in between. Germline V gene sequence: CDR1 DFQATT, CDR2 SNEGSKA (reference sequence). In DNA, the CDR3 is TGCAGTGCTAGACTAAACGAGCAGTACTTC. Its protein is CSARLNEQYF.

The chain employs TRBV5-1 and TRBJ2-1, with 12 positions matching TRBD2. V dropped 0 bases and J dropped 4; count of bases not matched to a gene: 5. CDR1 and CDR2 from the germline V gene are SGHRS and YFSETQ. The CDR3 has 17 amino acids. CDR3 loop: CASSLGLAGVRYNEQFF. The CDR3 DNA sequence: TGCGCCAGCAGCTTGGGACTAGCGGGAGTAAGATACAATGAGCAGTTCTTC.

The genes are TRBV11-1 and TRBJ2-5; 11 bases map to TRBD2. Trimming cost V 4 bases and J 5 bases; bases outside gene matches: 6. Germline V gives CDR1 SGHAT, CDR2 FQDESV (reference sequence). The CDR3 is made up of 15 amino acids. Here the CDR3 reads CASSSLAGAMETQYF. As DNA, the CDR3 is TGTGCCAGCAGCTCACTAGCGGGAGCAATGGAGACCCAGTACTTC.